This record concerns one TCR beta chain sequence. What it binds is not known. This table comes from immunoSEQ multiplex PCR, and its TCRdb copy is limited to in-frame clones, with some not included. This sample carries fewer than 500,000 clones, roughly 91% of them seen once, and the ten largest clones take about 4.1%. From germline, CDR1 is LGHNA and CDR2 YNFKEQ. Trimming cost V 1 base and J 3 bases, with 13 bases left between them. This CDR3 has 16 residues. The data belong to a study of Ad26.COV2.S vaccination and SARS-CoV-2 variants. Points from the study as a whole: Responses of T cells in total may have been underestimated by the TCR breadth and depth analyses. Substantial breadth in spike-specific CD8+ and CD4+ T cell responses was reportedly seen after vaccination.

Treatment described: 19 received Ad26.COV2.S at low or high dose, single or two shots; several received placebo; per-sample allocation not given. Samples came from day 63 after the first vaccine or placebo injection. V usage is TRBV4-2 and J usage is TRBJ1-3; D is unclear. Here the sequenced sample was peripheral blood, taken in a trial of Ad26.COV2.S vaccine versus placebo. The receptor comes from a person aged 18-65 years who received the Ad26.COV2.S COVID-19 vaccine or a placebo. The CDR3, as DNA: TGTGCCAGCAGCCAAGGGGTTGCTGAGCTTGGAAACACCATATATTTT. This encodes CASSQGVAELGNTIYF.